The 8 T cell receptor beta chains given below trace back to one sample, sequenced in a study of T cell clonality in common variable immunodeficiency. Data came from immunoSEQ multiplex PCR; TCRdb stores just in-frame clones and leaves some out. This record lists tens of thousands of clones, none seen once only, and the top ten clones contain about 3.8%. Sequenced sample: peripheral blood mononuclear cells. These receptors came from a person aged 18-69 years in good health.

This clone is labeled medium-sized. The read halts 3 residues ahead of the CDR3 end, with the missing end drawn from the germline J gene. The J gene is TRBJ2-1, the V gene TRBV20-1, with 11 bases that match TRBD2. The CDR3 runs to 15 residues. Germline-derived CDR1 and CDR2 are DFQATT and SNEGSKA (reference sequence). V gave up 3 bases and J gave up 7 bases; unmatched junction bases: 8. CDR3 in amino acids: CSASPTSGVPNEQFF. The sequenced part of the CDR3 DNA is TGCAGTGCTAGCCCGACTAGCGGGGTCCCTAATGAG.

This clone was detected ten times or more. The CDR3 extends 3 residues past the end of the read, so its final part is completed from the germline J gene. The genes are TRBV5-4 and TRBJ1-1; 10 positions agree with TRBD1. Germline V lookup: CDR1 SGHNT, CDR2 YYREEE (reference sequence). The CDR3 is made up of 16 amino acids. The trim removed 0 bases at V and 5 bases at J, leaving 7 bases unmatched. Partial CDR3 DNA: TGTGCCAGCAGCTTGGGAAGGGACAGGGGAGGGACTGAA. As protein: CASSLGRDRGGTE. The complete CDR3 sequence is CASSLGRDRGGTEAFF.

This clone turned up a few times. The sequenced fragment ends 3 residues before the CDR3 boundary, so the rest is inferred from the germline J gene. V is TRBV19 and J is TRBJ1-5, with 7 bases lining up with TRBD1. The CDR3 is made up of 15 amino acids. Germline V gene sequence: CDR1 LNHDA, CDR2 SQIVND (reference sequence). The CDR3 bases that were read are TGTGCCAGTTGCCGATCGGGACAGTTCACAGATCCC. Its protein is CASCRSGQFTDP. The whole CDR3 is CASCRSGQFTDPQHF.

The table lists this clone with many counts. Read sequence stops 3 residues before the CDR3 end, and the germline J gene provides the missing end. The chain joins TRBV6-1 to TRBJ2-7; D is undetermined. Trimming removed 4 bases from V and 2 bases from J, with 9 bases in between. This CDR3 has 13 residues. Germline values: CDR1 MNHNS, CDR2 SASEGT. The CDR3 sequence is CASSAVPAYEQYF. Partial CDR3 DNA: TGTGCCAGCAGTGCCGTACCGGCCTACGAG.

This clone was observed at least ten times. Read coverage stops 3 residues before the CDR3 terminus; the germline J gene supplies the remainder. The chain links TRBV18 to TRBJ2-7; 15 bases match TRBD2. Germline lookup yields CDR1 KGHSH and CDR2 LQKENI. The ends lost 2 bases at V and 3 bases at J; junction bases unmatched: 11. The CDR3 is 19 residues long. The CDR3 DNA, read in part, is TGTGCCAGCTCACCATGGACTAGCGGGGGGGCTATACCAAACTACGAG. Residues: CASSPWTSGGAIPNYE. The whole CDR3 sequence reads CASSPWTSGGAIPNYEQYF.

With respect to this clone: Coverage ceases 3 residues before the CDR3 finishes, and the germline J gene fills in the end. The genes are TRBV19 and TRBJ1-5; tentatively, D is TRBD1 (6 bases). V was cut by 5 bases and J by 7 bases, with 12 bases left in between. The V gene's germline CDR1 is LNHDA and CDR2 SQIVND (reference sequence). The CDR3 runs 13 residues. The CDR3 spells CASSLGQYQPQHF. CDR3 DNA (partial): TGTGCCAGTAGTCTCGGACAGTACCAGCCC. Full variable domain (remainder filled in from reference TRBV19 and TRBJ1-5): DGGITQSPKYLFRKEGQNVTLSCEQNLNHDAMYWYRQDPGQGLRLIYYSQIVNDFQKGDIAEGYSVSREKKESFPLTVTSAQKNPTAFYLCASSLGQYQPQHFGDGTRLSIL.

This clone came up many times. Sequencing ends 3 residues short of the CDR3 end; the germline J gene provides the rest. J is TRBJ1-1 and V is TRBV19; perhaps TRBD1 as D (5 bases). The CDR3 has 14 residues. Per germline, CDR1 LNHDA and CDR2 SQIVND (reference sequence). Deletions cut 5 bases from V and 5 bases from J, with 15 bases between. The chain's CDR3 is CASSPLAEGTEAFF. Partial CDR3 DNA: TGTGCCAGTAGTCCCCTCGCAGAGGGGACTGAA.

This clone was detected many times. Read coverage stops 3 residues before the CDR3 terminus; the germline J gene supplies the remainder. The chain joins TRBV11-2 to TRBJ1-1, with TRBD1 identical over 7 bases. After removal of 5 bases from V and 4 bases from J, the junction contained 7 bases not matched to a gene. The CDR3 is made up of 14 amino acids. In germline, CDR1 is SGHAT, CDR2 FQNNGV. The CDR3 bases that were read are TGTGCCAGCAGCACAGGGGACGGCCCCACTGAA. Translated: CASSTGDGPTE. The entire CDR3 sequence reads CASSTGDGPTEAFF.